Reported below is one T cell receptor (beta chain). This record comes from a study of blood T cell repertoires in COVID-19. Study information: Sources were T cells, B-cell-depleted T cells, or PBMCs; the material itself was cDNA or gDNA.

This CDR3 contains 15 residues. V lost 4 bases, J lost 0 bases, and 12 bases lay in between. Germline V lookup: CDR1 SGHTA, CDR2 FQGNSA. Measured with immunoSEQ multiplex PCR; TCRdb has only the in-frame clones, and not every one. The table has a few hundred thousand clones, 82% seen once. This TCR derives from a woman aged 70 to 79 with COVID-19, enrolled during active disease. Sequences were obtained from peripheral blood. The chain recombines TRBV7-2 with TRBJ1-2; possible D gene TRBD1, 6 bases. The CDR3 sequence is CASSYWTAPNYGYTF. CDR3 sequence (DNA): TGTGCCAGCAGCTACTGGACAGCCCCTAACTATGGCTACACCTTC.